This T cell receptor (beta chain) was recovered during a study of shared clonotypes between healthy human individuals. Regarding the study as a whole: Sorted-subset sequencing, rarefaction showed, was incomplete despite large depth. The study drew on few donors, limiting represented genetic and exposure-history diversity.

Germline CDR1 LNHDA, CDR2 SQIVND (reference sequence). This CDR3 is 15 amino acids long. V dropped 4 bases and J dropped 1 base, with 13 bases sitting between them. As regards this clone: No antigen is known for it.

Each replicate PCR on the sorted subsets used about 220 ng DNA (around 30,000 T cell genomes). Using immunoSEQ multiplex PCR, the repertoire was profiled, and TCRdb retains in-frame clones only, with some absent. The data contain about 2 million clones, 85% to 95% of them singletons. Positively selected for CCR7, the CD45RO-negative cells used as naive CD8 cells excluded terminally differentiated effector memory CD45RA+ cells. Everyone who donated was a Caucasian adult who lived in Nashville, Tennessee. The TCR originated in a man between 18 and 29 years old in good health. Sequencing was carried out using naive CD8+ T cells sorted from blood. The chain links TRBV19 to TRBJ1-1; weak D call: TRBD1 (6 bases). CDR3 nucleotides: TGTGCCAGTAGTACCCCTGGGGGGGCGAACACTGAAGCTTTCTTT. Its protein product is CASSTPGGANTEAFF.